The 17 T cell receptor beta chains reported below all come from one sample, sequenced in a study of response to subunit inactivated influenza vaccine. One entry per CDR3 protein results from TCRdb running MiXCR on the RT-PCR reads. The table includes over 750,000 distinct CDR3 sequences, 21% detected once. The material sequenced was PBMCs from blood, taken roughly 5 days after vaccination. Source of these receptors: a man aged 45-65 years who received an inactivated influenza vaccine.

About this clonotype: The junction departs from germline at one end; a sequencing error may be responsible. This chain links TRBV20-1 with TRBJ2-7; D is perhaps TRBD1 or TRBD2 (6 bases each). CDR3 length: 12 amino acids. Germline values: CDR1 DFQATT, CDR2 SNEGSKA (reference sequence). CDR3 bases: TGCAGTGCTAGAGGTCCGGAGGGGGGCGAGAACTTC. It translates to CSARGPEGGENF.

The chain carries TRBV4-3 and TRBJ2-6; 12 nucleotides line up with TRBD2. With 2 bases clipped from V and 1 base from J, the junction kept 9 bases outside the gene matches. This CDR3 region has 20 residues. Germline assignment: CDR1 LGHNA and CDR2 YSLEER. In DNA form, the CDR3 reads TGCGCCAGCAGCCAAAAACAGGGACTAGCGGGCCTGTCTGGGGCCAACGTCCTGACTTTC. It yields the protein CASSQKQGLAGLSGANVLTF.

The V call is TRBV29-1, the J call TRBJ1-1; D not resolved. Germline lookup yields CDR1 SQVTM and CDR2 ANQGSEA. The CDR3 length is 11 residues. The V and J ends lost 7 bases and 4 bases respectively, with 10 bases between them. The CDR3 loop reads CSAGRGTEAFF. Here the CDR3 DNA reads TGCAGCGCTGGGCGTGGCACTGAAGCTTTCTTT. The full variable domain, in which reference TRBV29-1 and TRBJ1-1 provide the parts outside the CDR3, is SAVISQKPSRDICQRGTSLTIQCQVDSQVTMMFWYRQQPGQSLTLIATANQGSEATYESGFVIDKFPISRPNLTFSTLTVSNMSPEDSSIYLCSAGRGTEAFFGQGTRLTVV.

The chain joins TRBV7-2 to TRBJ2-1; perhaps TRBD2 as D (5 bases). Per germline, CDR1 SGHTA and CDR2 FQGNSA. The V gene lost 5 bases and the J gene lost 5 bases, with 16 bases spanning the gap. The CDR3 runs to 15 residues. The CDR3 DNA reads as TGTGCCAGCAGCCCCAGCGGACTTTCGAACAATGAGCAGTTCTTC. Translated: CASSPSGLSNNEQFF.

This clonotype was counted at least ten times. V and J are TRBV27 and TRBJ1-6, with a tentative D call TRBD1 (5 bases). This CDR3 is built from 14 residues. Trimming took 6 bases from V and 4 from J, leaving 10 bases between them. Germline CDR1 reads MNHEY; CDR2 reads SMNVEV (reference sequence). The CDR3 here is CASRRGEYNSPLHF. The CDR3 DNA reads as TGTGCCAGCAGACGGGGGGAGTATAATTCACCCCTCCACTTT.

This clonotype has a handful of counts. The chain employs TRBV7-9 and TRBJ2-1; possibly TRBD1 for D (6 bases). The CDR3 has 13 amino acids. Trimming cost V 5 bases and J 6 bases, with 11 bases left between them. Germline V gene data show CDR1 as SEHNR and CDR2 as FQNEAQ (reference sequence). CDR3 in amino acids: CASSTTQGNEQFF. The CDR3 DNA is TGTGCCAGCAGCACCACACAGGGCAATGAGCAGTTCTTC.

There are a few counts of this clonotype. The chain has TRBV5-1 and TRBJ2-1; D might be TRBD1 (6 bases). Germline V lookup: CDR1 SGHRS, CDR2 YFSETQ. Trimming removed 4 bases from V and 4 bases from J, with 12 bases in between. The CDR3 consists of 14 residues. This CDR3 reads CASSGGQPYNEQFF. CDR3 bases: TGCGCCAGCAGCGGAGGACAGCCTTACAATGAGCAGTTCTTC.

This clonotype came up a few times. The chain has TRBV15 and TRBJ2-3, with no clear D. V gave up 1 base and J gave up 2 bases, with 10 bases separating them. This CDR3 has 15 residues. CDR1 is LNHNV, CDR2 YYDKDF, per germline (reference sequence). CDR3 sequence (DNA): TGTGCCACCAGCAGAGTCGGCAGTAACACAGATACGCAGTATTTT. Protein sequence: CATSRVGSNTDTQYF.

This clonotype has more than one count but fewer than ten. Germline is not matched at one junction end, which may reflect a read error. The J gene is TRBJ2-7, the V gene TRBV7-8; D may be TRBD1 or TRBD2 (5 bases each). Per the germline V gene, CDR1 is SGHVS and CDR2 is FQNEAQ. CDR3 length: 13 residues. The CDR3, as DNA: TGTGCCAGCAGCTTAGCGGGACCCGGATATCAGCACTTC. It translates to CASSLAGPGYQHF.

This chain joins TRBV2 and TRBJ2-1; no clear D. CDR3 size: 15 residues. V lost 10 bases, J lost 2 bases, and 18 bases lay in between. Germline V gene lookup returns CDR1 SNHLY and CDR2 FYNNEI. CDR3 loop: CANKRLRGAYNEQFF. DNA for the CDR3: TGTGCCAACAAGCGTTTGCGCGGAGCCTACAATGAGCAGTTCTTC.

The chain employs TRBV7-9 and TRBJ2-3; possibly TRBD1 or TRBD2 for D (5 bases each). Germline V gene data show CDR1 as SEHNR and CDR2 as FQNEAQ (reference sequence). V was pared by 1 base and J by 2 bases, with 13 bases between. CDR3 size: 16 residues. The CDR3 reads CASSLVSGTYTDTQYF. CDR3 DNA: TGTGCCAGCAGCTTAGTCTCAGGGACCTACACAGATACGCAGTATTTT.

This clonotype has ten or more counts. V usage is TRBV28 and J usage is TRBJ1-2, with 7 bases fitting TRBD1. With 5 bases clipped from V and 3 bases from J, the junction kept 3 bases outside the gene matches. Germline CDR1 is MDHEN and CDR2 is SYDVKM. The CDR3 loop spans 13 amino acids. The CDR3 is CASSQTGYYGYTF. The CDR3 coding sequence is TGTGCCAGCAGTCAGACAGGGTACTATGGCTACACCTTC.

The rearrangement joins TRBV7-2 to TRBJ1-3; D might be TRBD1 (6 bases). The CDR3 loop spans 17 amino acids. Germline V gene lookup returns CDR1 SGHTA and CDR2 FQGNSA. Trimming cost V 5 bases and J 0 bases, with 17 bases left between them. The CDR3 region is CASSPTGGQSSGNTIYF. In DNA form, the CDR3 reads TGTGCCAGCAGCCCGACCGGGGGGCAGAGCTCTGGAAACACCATATATTTT.

This clonotype came up a few times. This chain links TRBV20-1 with TRBJ2-7; D gene ambiguous. The CDR3 sequence is 16 residues long. The V end lost 0 bases, the J end lost 1 base, and 16 bases lay between the germline ends. CDR1 and CDR2 (germline): DFQATT, SNEGSKA (reference sequence). In nucleotides, the CDR3 is TGCAGTGCTAGAGATGTTAGGCACTTAAGTTCCTACGAGCAGTACTTC. Translation: CSARDVRHLSSYEQYF.

The chain links TRBV20-1 to TRBJ2-7; either TRBD1 or TRBD2 may fit D (5 bases each). Looked up from germline, CDR1 is DFQATT and CDR2 is SNEGSKA (reference sequence). V was pared by 3 bases and J by 2 bases, with 14 bases between. The CDR3 extends over 14 amino acids. In nucleotides, the CDR3 is TGCAGTGCTAGGGATTCTGGGACCCCCTACGAGCAGTACTTC. Protein sequence: CSARDSGTPYEQYF.

This clonotype came up a few times. The V and J genes are TRBV20-1 and TRBJ2-1; 11 bases line up with TRBD2. This CDR3 is built from 15 residues. The ends lost 1 base at V and 9 bases at J; junction bases unmatched: 8. Germline CDR1 and CDR2: DFQATT and SNEGSKA (reference sequence). The CDR3 region is CSARGVIAGGIEQFF. The CDR3 DNA follows: TGCAGTGCTAGAGGAGTAATAGCGGGGGGGATTGAGCAGTTCTTC.

The V call is TRBV20-1, the J call TRBJ2-7; a possible D gene is TRBD2 (6 bases). Per the germline V gene, CDR1 is DFQATT and CDR2 is SNEGSKA (reference sequence). The CDR3 extends over 14 amino acids. V was cut by 1 base and J by 2 bases, with 12 bases left in between. The CDR3 DNA reads as TGCAGTGCTAGAGTGCGGGGACGAACCTACGAGCAGTACTTC. As protein: CSARVRGRTYEQYF.